Sequencing of this T cell receptor beta chain was carried out in a study of blood T cell repertoires in COVID-19. Study context: Sources were T cells, B-cell-depleted T cells, or PBMCs; the material itself was cDNA or gDNA.

Study processing details: Estimation of nucleated cell counts relied on the amplification of reference gene primers. TCRdb keeps only in-frame clones here, not all; method: immunoSEQ multiplex PCR. V, J and clone size are those of that table, while D and trimming were read from the DNA. This sample carries some 230,000 clones, 85% to 90% of them seen once, and the ten largest clones take 10% to 13%. Followed longitudinally, the Seattle patients had been enrolled during active infection. Germline assignment: CDR1 PRHDT and CDR2 FYEKMQ (reference sequence). The ends lost 3 bases at V and 4 bases at J; junction bases unmatched: 6. The CDR3 spans 15 residues.

Sequences were obtained from peripheral blood. This chain links TRBV13 with TRBJ2-1; 7 positions match TRBD2. This clonotype originated in a woman aged 45-65 years with COVID-19, enrolled during active disease. The CDR3 reads CASSFGGVLYNEQFF. DNA for the CDR3: TGTGCCAGCAGCTTTGGGGGGGTCCTATACAATGAGCAGTTCTTC.